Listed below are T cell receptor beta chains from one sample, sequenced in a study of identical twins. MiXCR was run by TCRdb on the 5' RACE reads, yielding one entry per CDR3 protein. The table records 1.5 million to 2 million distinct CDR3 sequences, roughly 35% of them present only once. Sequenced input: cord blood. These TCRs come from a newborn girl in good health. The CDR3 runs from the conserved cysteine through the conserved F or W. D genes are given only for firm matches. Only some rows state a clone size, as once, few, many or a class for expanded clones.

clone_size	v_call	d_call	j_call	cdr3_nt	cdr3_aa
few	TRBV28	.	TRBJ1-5	TGTGCCAGCAGTTTACCACCCAGGGGTTATCAGCCCCAGCATTTT	CASSLPPRGYQPQHF
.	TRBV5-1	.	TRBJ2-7	TGCGCCAGCAGCTTGGCGTCAGGGGGGTCCTCCTACGAGCAGTACTTC	CASSLASGGSSYEQYF
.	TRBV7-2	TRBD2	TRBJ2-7	TGTGCCAGCTGCCAGGCTAGCGGGGGGTACGAGCAGTACTTC	CASCQASGGYEQYF
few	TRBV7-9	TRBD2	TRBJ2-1	TGTGCCAGCAGCCCTCTAGCGGGGGGGCTTTCCTTCTATGAGCAGTTCTTC	CASSPLAGGLSFYEQFF
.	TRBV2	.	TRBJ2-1	TGTGCCAGCAGCCTTACCCTGAGCTCCTACAATGAGCAGTTCTTC	CASSLTLSSYNEQFF
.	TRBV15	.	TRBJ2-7	TGTGCCACCAGCAGAGATACGGGGAATTACGAGCAGTACTTC	CATSRDTGNYEQYF
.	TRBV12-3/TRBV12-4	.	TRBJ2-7	TGTGCCAGCAGGGTCGTTCCGGGTCTCTACGAGCAGTACTTC	CASRVVPGLYEQYF
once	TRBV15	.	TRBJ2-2	TGTGCCACCAGCAAAAGAGATGTTGCCGGGGAGCTGTTTTTT	CATSKRDVAGELFF
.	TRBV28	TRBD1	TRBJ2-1	TGTGCCAGCAGTTTATGGGGACAGGGGGCATCTTACAATGAGCAGTTCTTC	CASSLWGQGASYNEQFF
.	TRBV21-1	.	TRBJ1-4	TGTGCCAGCAGCTCCCGGGACCGATATGAAAAACTGTTTTTT	CASSSRDRYEKLFF
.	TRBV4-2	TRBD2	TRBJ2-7	TGTGCCAGCAGCCAAGAGCGTCTAGCGGGGGGGTCCTACGAGCAGTACTTC	CASSQERLAGGSYEQYF
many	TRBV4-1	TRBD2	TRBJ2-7	TGCGCCAGCAGCCAACCAACTAGCGGGAGCAACGAGCAGTACTTC	CASSQPTSGSNEQYF
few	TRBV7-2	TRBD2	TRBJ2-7	TGTGCCAGCAGCTTAGGTCCGGGAGGGCCGAAGGAGCAGTACTTC	CASSLGPGGPKEQYF
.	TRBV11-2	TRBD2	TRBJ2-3	TGTGCCAGCAGCTTAGGGACTAGCGGGAGGGCCACAGATACGCAGTATTTT	CASSLGTSGRATDTQYF
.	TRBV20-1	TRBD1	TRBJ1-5	TGCAGTTCACAGGGGGCCAATCAGCCCCAGCATTTT	CSSQGANQPQHF
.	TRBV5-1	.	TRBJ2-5	TGCGCCAGCAGCTTGGGCTTCTCGGGGGATGAGCAGTACTTC	CASSLGFSGDEQYF
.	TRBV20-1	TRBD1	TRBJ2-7	TGCAGTGCTAGAGGCAGGGGGAACCAGTACTTC	CSARGRGNQYF
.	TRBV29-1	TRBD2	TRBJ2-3	TGCAGCGTTGGAAAAGGACTAGTCACCCGTTCTTTCACAGATACGCAGTATTTT	CSVGKGLVTRSFTDTQYF
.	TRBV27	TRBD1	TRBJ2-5	TGTGCCAGCAGTTTATCGTTTCGCCAGGGGGTCCCCCAAGAGACCCAGTACTTC	CASSLSFRQGVPQETQYF
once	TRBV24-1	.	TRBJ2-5	TGTGCCACCAGTGATTTTGGGGGGAAGGCCTACAATGAGCAGTACTTC	CATSDFGGKAYNEQYF
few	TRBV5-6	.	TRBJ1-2	TGTGCCAGCAGGACCCGGGTTGCCTACTATGGCTACACCTTC	CASRTRVAYYGYTF
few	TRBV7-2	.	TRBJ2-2	TGTGCCAGCAGCTTAGCCGGGATCCTCACCGGGGAGCTGTTTTTT	CASSLAGILTGELFF
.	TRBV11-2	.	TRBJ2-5	TGTGCCAGCAGCTTAGTCTCCGAAACTGGGGGTTTACGATCGGCCAATGTGGAGACCCAGTACTTC	CASSLVSETGGLRSANVETQYF
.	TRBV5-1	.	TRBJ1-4	TGCGCCAGCAGCTTTTTGACAGGATCAGTGGAAAAACTGTTTTTT	CASSFLTGSVEKLFF
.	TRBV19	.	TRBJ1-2	TGTGCCAGTAGTGCCTCCGGACGGTTGAGCTATGGCTACACCTTC	CASSASGRLSYGYTF
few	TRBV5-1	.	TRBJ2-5	TGCGCCAGCAGCATCGGGACCGTCCAAGAGACCCAGTACTTC	CASSIGTVQETQYF
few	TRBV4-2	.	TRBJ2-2	TGTGCCAGCAGATCTGGGGGCAAAGCCGGGGAGCTGTTTTTT	CASRSGGKAGELFF
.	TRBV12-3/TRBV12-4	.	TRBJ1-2	TGTGCCAGCAGTTTAGACAGTTCCTTAGCCGGCTACACCTTC	CASSLDSSLAGYTF
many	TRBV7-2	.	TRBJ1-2	TGTGCCAGCAACCTAGGCGGGTATGGCTACACCTTC	CASNLGGYGYTF
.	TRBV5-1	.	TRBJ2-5	TGCGCCAGCAGCCCGTCTACTAGCCGACTGTACCAAGAGACCCAGTACTTC	CASSPSTSRLYQETQYF
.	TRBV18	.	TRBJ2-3	TGTGCCAGCTCACGACCCCTACAGGGAATCTTCACAGATACGCAGTATTTT	CASSRPLQGIFTDTQYF
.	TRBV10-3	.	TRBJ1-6	TGTGCCATCAGTCAGGGTGGACTAACCTCGAGCTCCTATAATTCACCCCTCCACTTT	CAISQGGLTSSSYNSPLHF
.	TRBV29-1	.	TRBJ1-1	TGCCTGGGCGTGGAGAGCACTGAAGCTTTCTTT	CLGVESTEAFF
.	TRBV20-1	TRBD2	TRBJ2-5	TGCAGTGGCAAACCGGGACTAACACAAGAGACCCAGTACTTC	CSGKPGLTQETQYF
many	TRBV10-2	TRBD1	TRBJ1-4	TGCGCCAGTTCGCCGGGACAGGGGGCTGAAAAACTGTTTTTT	CASSPGQGAEKLFF
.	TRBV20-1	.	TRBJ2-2	TGCAGTGCTAGGGGCCTTACTGAGGTTACCGGGGAGCTGTTTTTT	CSARGLTEVTGELFF
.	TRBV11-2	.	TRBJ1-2	TGTGCCAGCAGCGGTGGGGGGGGTGGCTACACCTTC	CASSGGGGGYTF
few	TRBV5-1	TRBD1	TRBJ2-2	TGCGCCTGCCAGCAGGGGGCAAACACCGGGGAGCTGTTTTTT	CACQQGANTGELFF
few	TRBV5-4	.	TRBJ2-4	TGTGCCAGCAGCCAGGGGTATCAAAACATTCAGTACTTC	CASSQGYQNIQYF
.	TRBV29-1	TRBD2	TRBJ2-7	TGCAGCGCTGGACCAGCGGGAGTAAACGAGCAGTACTTC	CSAGPAGVNEQYF
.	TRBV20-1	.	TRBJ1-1	TGCAGAGGGATGAACACTGAAGCTTTCTTT	CRGMNTEAFF
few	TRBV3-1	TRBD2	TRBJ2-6	TGTGCCAGCAGCCCGACTAGCGGGGGGTCTGGGGCCAACGTCCTGACTTTC	CASSPTSGGSGANVLTF
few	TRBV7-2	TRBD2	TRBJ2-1	TGTGCCAGCAGCTTAGTAGGGACTAGCTTTAACAATGAGCAGTTCTTC	CASSLVGTSFNNEQFF
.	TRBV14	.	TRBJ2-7	TGTGCCAGCAGCCAACCCAGGGGGAGGCCTAGCTCCTACAATGAGCAGTACTTC	CASSQPRGRPSSYNEQYF